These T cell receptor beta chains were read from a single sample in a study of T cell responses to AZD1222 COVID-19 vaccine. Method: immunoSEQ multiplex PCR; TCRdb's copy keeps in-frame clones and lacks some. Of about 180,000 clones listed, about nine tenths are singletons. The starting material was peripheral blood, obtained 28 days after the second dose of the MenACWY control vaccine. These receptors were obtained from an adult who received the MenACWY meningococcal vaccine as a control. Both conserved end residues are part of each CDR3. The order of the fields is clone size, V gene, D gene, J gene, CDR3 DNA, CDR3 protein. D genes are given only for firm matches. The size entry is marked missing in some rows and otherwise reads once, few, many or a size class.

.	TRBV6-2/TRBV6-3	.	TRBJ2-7	TGTGCCAGCAGTTACTCGTGGGGGTTCTACGAGCAGTACTTC	CASSYSWGFYEQYF
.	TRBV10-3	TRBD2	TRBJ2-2	TGTGCCATCAAGGACTCTTCAGCGGGAGGGACCGGGGAGCTGTTTTTT	CAIKDSSAGGTGELFF
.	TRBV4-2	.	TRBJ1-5	TGTGCCAGCAGCCCTCCCCAATTTGGTCAGCCCCAGCATTTT	CASSPPQFGQPQHF
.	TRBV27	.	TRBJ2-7	TGTGCCAGCAGACCTAGCGCGACGGGGGAGCAGTACTTC	CASRPSATGEQYF
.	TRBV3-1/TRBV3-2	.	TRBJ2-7	TGTGCCAGCAGCCCTCGGGGGCTAGCGCGTTCCTCCTACGAGCAGTACTTC	CASSPRGLARSSYEQYF
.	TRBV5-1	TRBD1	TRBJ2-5	TGCGCCAGCAGCGTCCGGGACAGCCCACTAGAGACCCAGTACTTC	CASSVRDSPLETQYF
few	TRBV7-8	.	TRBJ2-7	TGTGCCAGCAGCCCCCAGACAGGAACCTACGAGCAGTACTTC	CASSPQTGTYEQYF
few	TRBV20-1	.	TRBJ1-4	TGCAGTGGGGCAACTAATGAAAAACTGTTTTTT	CSGATNEKLFF
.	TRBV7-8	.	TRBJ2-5	TGTGCCAGCAGCTCCCTGAAAGGGAGACAGACCCAGTACTTC	CASSSLKGRQTQYF
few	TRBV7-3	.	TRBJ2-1	TGTGCCAGCAGCTCGCCGCAATTAAGGAATGAGCAGTTCTTC	CASSSPQLRNEQFF
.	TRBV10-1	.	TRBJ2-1	TGCGCCAGCAGTGCTGGGTTTTCCTACAATGAGCAGTTCTTC	CASSAGFSYNEQFF
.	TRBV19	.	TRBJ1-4	TGTGCCAGTAGTATCCAGCGGTGGGGTGAGACTAATGAAAAACTGTTTTTT	CASSIQRWGETNEKLFF
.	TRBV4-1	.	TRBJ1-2	TGCGCCAGCAGCCGAACAGGGCGGGAGAACTATGGCTACACCTTC	CASSRTGRENYGYTF
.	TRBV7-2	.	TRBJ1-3	TGTGCCAGCAGCTTTGCCGGAAACACCATATATTTT	CASSFAGNTIYF
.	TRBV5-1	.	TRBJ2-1	TGCGCCAGCAGCTTGAGAACCAATGAGCAGTTCTTC	CASSLRTNEQFF
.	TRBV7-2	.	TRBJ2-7	TGTGCCAGCAGCTTGGTTTCGTTGGACTACGAGCAGTACTTC	CASSLVSLDYEQYF
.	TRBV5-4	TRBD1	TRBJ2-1	TGTGCCAGCGCGGGACAGGGGAACAATGAGCAGTTCTTC	CASAGQGNNEQFF
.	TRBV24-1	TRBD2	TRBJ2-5	TGTGCCACCAGTGTACGGACTAGCGGGGAAGAGACCCAGTACTTC	CATSVRTSGEETQYF
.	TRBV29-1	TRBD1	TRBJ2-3	TGCAGCGTTGTGACCGGGACAGAGACCACAGATACGCAGTATTTT	CSVVTGTETTDTQYF
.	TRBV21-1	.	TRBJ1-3	TGTGCCAGCAGCGGACAGGGGGCTAACACCATATATTTT	CASSGQGANTIYF
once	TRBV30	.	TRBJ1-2	TGTGCCTGGCAAGGGTTAGCAAACTATGGCTACACCTTC	CAWQGLANYGYTF
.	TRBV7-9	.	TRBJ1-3	TGTGCCAGCCTCTACAGTATCTCTGGAAACACCATATATTTT	CASLYSISGNTIYF
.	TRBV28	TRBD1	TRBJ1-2	TGTGCCAGCAGGCTAGGACAGGGGTCCACCTTC	CASRLGQGSTF
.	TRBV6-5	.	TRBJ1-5	TGTGCCAGCAGCCGTGACAGAGCCAATCAGCCCCAGCATTTT	CASSRDRANQPQHF
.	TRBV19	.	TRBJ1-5	TGTGCCAGTAGTATTGGGCAGGGCTCTAGCAATCAGCCCCAGCATTTT	CASSIGQGSSNQPQHF
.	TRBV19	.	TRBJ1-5	TGTGCCAGTGATGACGGGACGGCCAATCAGCCCCAGCATTTT	CASDDGTANQPQHF
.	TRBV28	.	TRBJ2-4	TGTGCCAGCAGTACCTCTGGACAGCCCGGAGAAAACATTCAGTACTTC	CASSTSGQPGENIQYF
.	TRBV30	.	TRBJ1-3	TGTGCCTGGACCTGGGGCCCGAGAGGAAACACCATATATTTT	CAWTWGPRGNTIYF
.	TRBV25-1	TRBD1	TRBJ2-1	TGTGCCAGCAGTGGACAGGGCTCCAATGAGCAGTTCTTC	CASSGQGSNEQFF
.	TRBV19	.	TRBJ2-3	TGTGCCAGTAGTATCCCCGGGGATACGCAGTATTTT	CASSIPGDTQYF
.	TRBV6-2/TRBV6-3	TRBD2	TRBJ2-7	TGTGCCAGCAGTAGGGGACTAGCGGGGGTGAACTACGAGCAGTACTTC	CASSRGLAGVNYEQYF
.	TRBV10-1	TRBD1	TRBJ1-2	TGCGCCAGCAGTCCCGGACAGGGGCTAGCTAACTATGGCTACACCTTC	CASSPGQGLANYGYTF
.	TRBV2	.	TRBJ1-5	TGTGCCAGCAGTGAAGTTGGCATTCCGGCGCGGCAGCCCCAGCATTTT	CASSEVGIPARQPQHF
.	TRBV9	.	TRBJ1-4	TGTGCCAGCAGCGCCGGGGCGGGGCAAGGCAATGAAAAACTGTTTTTT	CASSAGAGQGNEKLFF
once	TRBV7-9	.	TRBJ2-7	TGTGCCAGCAGCTTACAACAGACCTACGAGCAGTACTTC	CASSLQQTYEQYF
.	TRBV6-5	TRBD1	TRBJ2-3	TGTGCCAGCAGTTACGGGACAGCCAGCACAGATACGCAGTATTTT	CASSYGTASTDTQYF
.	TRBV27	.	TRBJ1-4	TGTGCCAGCAGTTTAACAGGGATAACTAATGAAAAACTGTTTTTT	CASSLTGITNEKLFF
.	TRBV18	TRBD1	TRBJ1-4	TGTGCCAGCTCCCCACCGGGACAGGGTAAACTGTTTTTT	CASSPPGQGKLFF
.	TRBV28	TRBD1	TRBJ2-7	TGTGCCAGCATTCCTCCGGGACAGGGGGCTAGGGAGCAGTACTTC	CASIPPGQGAREQYF
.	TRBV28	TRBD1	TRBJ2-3	TGTGCCAGCAGTCGAGACGACAGGGGGCTAGATACGCAGTATTTT	CASSRDDRGLDTQYF
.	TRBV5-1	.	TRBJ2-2	TGCGCCAGCAGCTTGTCGGCGGCACCGACCGGGGAGCTGTTTTTT	CASSLSAAPTGELFF
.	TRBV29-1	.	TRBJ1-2	TGCAGCGTGACCCAGGGGTACTATGGCTACACCTTC	CSVTQGYYGYTF
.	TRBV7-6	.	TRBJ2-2	TGTGCCAGCAGCTTACTAGCGCAGAACACCGGGGAGCTGTTTTTT	CASSLLAQNTGELFF
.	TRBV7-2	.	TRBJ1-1	TGTGCCAGCTCCCTATCACGGACTGAAGCTTTCTTT	CASSLSRTEAFF
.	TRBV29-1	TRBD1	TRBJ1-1	TGCAGCGTGCGTCCAGGGGGGACAGACACTGAAGCTTTCTTT	CSVRPGGTDTEAFF